Listed here are 9 T cell receptor beta chains from one sample, sequenced in a study of CD8 T cells in ankylosing spondylitis. TCRdb called the 5' RACE reads again in MiXCR, with one record for every CDR3 protein. The sample lists about 260,000 distinct CDR3 sequences, 20% to 30% occurring once. Material: blood, either unsorted or a sorted T cell fraction (not recorded which). These receptors were collected from a male donor with ankylosing spondylitis or in good health (not recorded which).

This clonotype was observed once. At one end, the junction sequence differs from germline, possibly due to a read error. This chain joins TRBV7-2 and TRBJ1-1; D ambiguous. Germline-derived CDR1 and CDR2 are SGHTA and FQGNSA. This CDR3 contains 14 residues. This CDR3 is CANSLAAVVTEAFF. The CDR3 nucleotides read TGTGCCAACAGCTTAGCGGCAGTGGTCACTGAAGCTTTCTTT.

J is TRBJ2-7 and V is TRBV10-3, with D possibly being TRBD2 (5 bases). V lost 6 bases, J lost 5 bases, and 14 bases lay in between. This CDR3 region has 13 residues. Germline CDR1 and CDR2: ENHRY and SYGVKD. CDR3 coding DNA: TGTGCCATCAGGACCGACGGAGGAAACGAGCAGTACTTC. Its translation is CAIRTDGGNEQYF.

At least ten counts were recorded for this clonotype. The chain has TRBV29-1 and TRBJ1-2; D might be TRBD1 (5 bases). The CDR3 runs 11 residues. Germline values: CDR1 SQVTM, CDR2 ANQGSEA. With 7 bases removed from V and 6 bases from J, the gap between germline ends came to 12 bases. CDR3 nucleotide sequence: TGCAGCGCCTCGGGGGTCGATGGCTACACCTTC. It encodes CSASGVDGYTF.

V usage is TRBV10-3 and J usage is TRBJ2-3, with D uncertain. The V end lost 3 bases, the J end lost 1 base, and 5 bases lay between the germline ends. Germline V gene sequence: CDR1 ENHRY, CDR2 SYGVKD. There are 13 residues in the CDR3. The CDR3 sequence: CAISEDRTDTQYF. CDR3 nucleotides: TGTGCCATCAGTGAAGACCGCACAGATACGCAGTATTTT.

Ten or more counts support this clonotype. The J gene is TRBJ2-5, the V gene TRBV12-3 or TRBV12-4, with D possibly being TRBD2 (6 bases). There are 17 residues in the CDR3. Trimming removed 5 bases from V and 1 base from J, with 20 bases in between. The CDR3 is CASSPHGSGLTQETQYF. The CDR3 DNA sequence: TGTGCCAGCAGTCCCCATGGGTCGGGACTGACCCAAGAGACCCAGTACTTC.

This clonotype was counted ten times or more. This sequence joins TRBV2 and TRBJ2-1; 7 nucleotides match TRBD1. V gave up 6 bases and J gave up 9 bases; unmatched junction bases: 17. The CDR3 covers 16 residues. Germline values: CDR1 SNHLY, CDR2 FYNNEI. The CDR3 DNA sequence: TGTGCCAGCAGAAGGTTAGGGGGCTCGTCGAAGGCTGAGCAGTTCTTC. Translation gives CASRRLGGSSKAEQFF.

In this sample, this clonotype turned up a few times. The J gene is TRBJ2-3, the V gene TRBV7-8, with D possibly called TRBD1 or TRBD2 (5 bases each). In germline, CDR1 is SGHVS, CDR2 FQNEAQ. CDR3 length equals 14 residues. The ends were cut back, 2 bases at V and 3 bases at J, with 9 bases in the middle. The CDR3 region has the DNA TGTGCCAGCAGCTTAAGCTGGGGGACAGATACGCAGTATTTT. Its translation is CASSLSWGTDTQYF.

The gene calls are TRBV29-1 and TRBJ2-5, with 8 bases fitting TRBD1. V lost 7 bases and J lost 4; bases outside the gene matches: 8. The germline V gene has CDR1 SQVTM and CDR2 ANQGSEA. The CDR3 contains 13 residues. CDR3 region: CSATGQGRETQYF. Written as DNA, the CDR3 is TGCAGCGCCACAGGACAGGGTCGAGAGACCCAGTACTTC.

This chain joins TRBV20-1 and TRBJ1-1; D possibly corresponds to TRBD1 (5 bases). V was shortened by 5 bases and J by 6 bases, with 16 bases between the two germline ends. Germline values: CDR1 DFQATT, CDR2 SNEGSKA (reference sequence). The CDR3 covers 13 residues. CDR3: CSAGGDGVPEAFF. The CDR3 DNA reads as TGCAGTGCTGGGGGAGACGGGGTCCCTGAAGCTTTCTTT.